This T cell receptor (beta chain) was retrieved from a study of human versus mouse CDR3 diversity and MHC coevolution. Study context: The immunoSEQ assay reportedly detects one in 200,000 T cells.

Losses at the gene ends were 3 bases for V and 0 bases for J; bases not matched to a gene: 2. The germline V gene has CDR1 MNHEY and CDR2 SMNVEV (reference sequence). CDR3 length equals 16 residues. In regard to this clone: Its antigen remains unknown.

Here immunoSEQ multiplex PCR was the method, and the copy in TCRdb shows in-frame clones only, minus some. Here the sample spans approximately 81,000 clones, just over 90% being singletons. Study-level results: Human CDR3s averaged more deletions and insertions than mouse CDR3s. In humans, T-cell selection involved several MHC II alleles. Clonal inequality was lowest in two of the three human donors.

This TCR derives from a person aged 25-75 years in good health. V gene TRBV27 combines with J gene TRBJ2-2; 9 nucleotides align to TRBD2. The specimen was naive CD4+ T cells from blood. Stated subset: CD45RO-negative CD62L-positive naive CD4 T cells. The CDR3 DNA follows: TGTGCCAGCAGTTTCGGACTAGCGTCGAACACCGGGGAGCTGTTTTTT. Translating gives CASSFGLASNTGELFF.